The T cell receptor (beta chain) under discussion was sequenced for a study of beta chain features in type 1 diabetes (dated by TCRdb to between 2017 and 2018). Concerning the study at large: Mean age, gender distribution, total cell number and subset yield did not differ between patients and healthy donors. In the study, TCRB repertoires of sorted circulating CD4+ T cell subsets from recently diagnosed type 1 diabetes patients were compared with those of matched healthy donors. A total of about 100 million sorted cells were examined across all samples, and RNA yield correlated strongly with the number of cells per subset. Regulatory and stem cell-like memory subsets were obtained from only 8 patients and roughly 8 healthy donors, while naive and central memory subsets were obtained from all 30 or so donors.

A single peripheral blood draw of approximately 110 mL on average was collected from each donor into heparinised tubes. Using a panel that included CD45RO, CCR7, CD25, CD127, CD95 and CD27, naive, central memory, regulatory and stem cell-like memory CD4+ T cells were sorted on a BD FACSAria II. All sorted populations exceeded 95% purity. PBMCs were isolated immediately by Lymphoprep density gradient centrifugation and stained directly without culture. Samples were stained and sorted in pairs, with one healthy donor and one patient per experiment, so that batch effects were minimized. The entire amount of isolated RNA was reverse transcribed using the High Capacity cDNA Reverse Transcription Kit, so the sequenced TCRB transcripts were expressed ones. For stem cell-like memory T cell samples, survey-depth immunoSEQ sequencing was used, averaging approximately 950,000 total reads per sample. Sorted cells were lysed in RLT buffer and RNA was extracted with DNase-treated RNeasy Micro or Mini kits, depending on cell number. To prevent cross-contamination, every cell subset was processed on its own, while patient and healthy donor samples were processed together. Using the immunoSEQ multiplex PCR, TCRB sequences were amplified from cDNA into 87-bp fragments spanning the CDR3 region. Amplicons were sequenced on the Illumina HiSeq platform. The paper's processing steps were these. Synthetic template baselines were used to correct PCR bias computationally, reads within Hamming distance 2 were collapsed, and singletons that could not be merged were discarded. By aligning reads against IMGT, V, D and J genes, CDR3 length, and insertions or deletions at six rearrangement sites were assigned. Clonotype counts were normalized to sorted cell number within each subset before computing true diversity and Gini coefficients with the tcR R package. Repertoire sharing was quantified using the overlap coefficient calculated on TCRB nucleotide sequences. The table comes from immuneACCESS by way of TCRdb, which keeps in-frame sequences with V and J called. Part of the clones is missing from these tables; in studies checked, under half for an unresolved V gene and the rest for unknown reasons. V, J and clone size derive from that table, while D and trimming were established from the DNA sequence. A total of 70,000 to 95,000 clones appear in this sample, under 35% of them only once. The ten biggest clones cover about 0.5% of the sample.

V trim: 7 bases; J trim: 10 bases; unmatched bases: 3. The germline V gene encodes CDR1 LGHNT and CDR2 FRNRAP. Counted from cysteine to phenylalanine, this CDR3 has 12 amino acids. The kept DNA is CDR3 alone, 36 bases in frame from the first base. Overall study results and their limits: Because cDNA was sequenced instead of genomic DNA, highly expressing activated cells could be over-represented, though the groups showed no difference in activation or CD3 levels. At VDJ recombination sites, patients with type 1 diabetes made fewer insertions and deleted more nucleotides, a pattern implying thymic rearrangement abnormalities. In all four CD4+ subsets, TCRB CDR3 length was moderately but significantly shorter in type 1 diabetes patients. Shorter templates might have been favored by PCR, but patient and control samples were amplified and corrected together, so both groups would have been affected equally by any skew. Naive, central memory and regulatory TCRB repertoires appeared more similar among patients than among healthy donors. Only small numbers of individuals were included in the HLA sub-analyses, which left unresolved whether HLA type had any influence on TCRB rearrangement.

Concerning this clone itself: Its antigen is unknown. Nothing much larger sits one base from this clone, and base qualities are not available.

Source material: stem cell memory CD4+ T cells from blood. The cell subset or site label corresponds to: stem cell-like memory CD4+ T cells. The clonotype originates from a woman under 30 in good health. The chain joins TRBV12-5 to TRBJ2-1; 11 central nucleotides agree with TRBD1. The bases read TGTGCTAGTGCCGGGACAGGGGGAGAGCAGTTCTTC. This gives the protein CASAGTGGEQFF.